Below, 14 T cell receptor beta chains from the same sample are listed, as sequenced in a study of blood T cell repertoires in COVID-19. Clones were read by immunoSEQ multiplex PCR, and TCRdb kept only the in-frame ones, dropping some. The sample records 150,000 to 200,000 clones, more than 75% being singletons. Material for sequencing was PBMCs or T cells enriched from blood (not recorded which). Receptors were obtained from a man aged 55 to 70 who had been exposed to COVID-19.

The chain couples TRBV6-4 to TRBJ2-1, with D perhaps TRBD2 (6 bases). This CDR3 is built from 16 residues. Germline loops: CDR1 MRHNA, CDR2 SNTAGT. V lost 0 bases and J lost 7, with 16 bases in between. CDR3 region: CASSDSSGTYINEQFF. Written as DNA, the CDR3 is TGTGCCAGCAGTGACTCGAGTGGGACTTACATTAATGAGCAGTTCTTC.

V is TRBV7-7 and J is TRBJ2-7; unclear D gene. V was trimmed by 2 bases and J by 1 base, leaving 9 bases between them. The CDR3 is 14 residues long. From germline, CDR1 is SSHAT and CDR2 FNYEAQ (reference sequence). CDR3 coding DNA: TGTGCCAGCAGCTTAAGCCTTTTGTCCTACGAGCAGTACTTC. This encodes CASSLSLLSYEQYF.

V usage is TRBV3-1 (or the pseudogene TRBV3-2) and J usage is TRBJ1-3; no definite D call. Between the trimmed V and J ends, which lost 2 bases and 9 bases, there was a span of 14 bases. Germline-derived CDR1 and CDR2 are LGHDT and YNNKEL (reference sequence). The CDR3 has 14 residues. The CDR3 protein is CASSQLSGGPTIYF. CDR3 DNA: TGTGCCAGCAGCCAACTATCAGGAGGGCCCACCATATATTTT.

The chain joins TRBV30 to TRBJ2-1; a possible D gene is TRBD2 (6 bases). The germline V gene encodes CDR1 GTSNPN and CDR2 SVGIG (reference sequence). This CDR3 spans 13 amino acids. V was pared by 4 bases and J by 4 bases, with 11 bases between. As DNA, the CDR3 is TGTGCCTGGACCGGGACTTTTTACAATGAGCAGTTCTTC. This gives the protein CAWTGTFYNEQFF. Complete variable domain (other parts from reference TRBV30 and TRBJ2-1): SQTIHQWPATLVQPVGSPLSLECTVEGTSNPNLYWYRQAAGRGLQLLFYSVGIGQISSEVPQNLSASRPQDRQFILSSKKLLLSDSGFYLCAWTGTFYNEQFFGPGTRLTVL.

J is TRBJ2-1 and V is TRBV9; TRBD2 is a possible D gene (5 bases). The CDR3 length is 16 residues. From germline, CDR1 is SGDLS and CDR2 YYNGEE. V was cut by 1 base and J by 6 bases, with 17 bases left in between. The CDR3 DNA reads as TGTGCCAGCAGCGTACGGGCCATGGGTGCGGGCAATGAGCAGTTCTTC. Residues: CASSVRAMGAGNEQFF.

This chain uses TRBV6-5 with TRBJ2-2; TRBD1 might be the D (5 bases). V lost 6 bases, J lost 6 bases, and 14 bases lay in between. This CDR3 contains 14 residues. Germline values: CDR1 MNHEY, CDR2 SVGAGI. DNA for the CDR3: TGTGCCAGCAGGATCAGGGCGGTAGCCGGGGAGCTGTTTTTT. Protein product: CASRIRAVAGELFF.

The chain has TRBV5-1 and TRBJ1-1, with TRBD1 identical over 10 bases. This CDR3 has 15 residues. After removal of 0 bases from V and 6 bases from J, the junction contained 5 bases not matched to a gene. Per the germline V gene, CDR1 is SGHRS and CDR2 is YFSETQ. CDR3 loop: CASSLVGTGVAEAFF. The CDR3 DNA sequence: TGCGCCAGCAGCTTGGTTGGGACAGGGGTCGCTGAAGCTTTCTTT.

V and J are TRBV28 and TRBJ2-2, with no clear D. V lost 11 bases and J lost 0, with 13 bases in between. From germline, CDR1 is MDHEN and CDR2 SYDVKM. This CDR3 is built from 14 residues. The CDR3 reads CAYQAAANTGELFF. For the CDR3, the DNA is TGTGCCTATCAGGCCGCAGCGAACACCGGGGAGCTGTTTTTT.

The gene calls are TRBV19 and TRBJ2-1, with D tentatively TRBD1 (7 bases). CDR3 length equals 15 residues. Germline CDR1 LNHDA, CDR2 SQIVND (reference sequence). Deletions cut 3 bases from V and 6 bases from J, with 15 bases between. The CDR3 bases are TGTGCCAGTAGTATGGGCAGGGGGGCATTCAATGAGCAGTTCTTC. Its protein product is CASSMGRGAFNEQFF.

The V and J genes are TRBV6-5 and TRBJ2-3, with 8 bases lining up with TRBD2. This CDR3 is 14 amino acids long. Trimming at V came to 6 bases and at J to 3 bases, leaving 5 bases not matched to a gene. Looked up from germline, CDR1 is MNHEY and CDR2 is SVGAGI. The CDR3 nucleotides are TGTGCCAGCAGCCCGGGACTAGGTACAGATACGCAGTATTTT. Its translation is CASSPGLGTDTQYF.

The gene calls are TRBV19 and TRBJ1-5; D is uncertain. Germline CDR1 is LNHDA and CDR2 is SQIVND (reference sequence). This CDR3 comprises 14 residues. V dropped 6 bases and J dropped 0 bases, with 9 bases sitting between them. The CDR3 bases are TGTGCCAGTAGGGTCGGTGTTAGCAATCAGCCCCAGCATTTT. Its protein is CASRVGVSNQPQHF.

This chain joins TRBV18 and TRBJ1-4; 8 nucleotides match TRBD1. In germline, CDR1 is KGHSH, CDR2 LQKENI. CDR3 length equals 15 residues. The ends lost 4 bases at V and 6 bases at J; junction bases unmatched: 7. This CDR3 reads CASSRETGDDEKLFF. The CDR3 nucleotides are TGTGCCAGCTCACGCGAGACAGGGGATGATGAAAAACTGTTTTTT.

The chain combines TRBV12-5 with TRBJ2-7; 10 bases fit TRBD1. The CDR3 is 14 amino acids. The J segment lost 3 bases and the V segment lost 6 bases, leaving 5 bases of the junction unmatched. In germline, CDR1 is LGHNT, CDR2 FRNRAP. The DNA for the CDR3 is TGTGCTAGTGGCAGGGGACAGGGGCTCTACGAGCAGTACTTC. Its translation: CASGRGQGLYEQYF.

The V call is TRBV10-3, the J call TRBJ2-5, with D possibly matching TRBD1 (6 bases). The CDR3 covers 14 residues. Trimming took off 4 bases at V and 4 bases at J, with 13 bases between the two ends. The germline V gene encodes CDR1 ENHRY and CDR2 SYGVKD. CDR3 region: CAISGGRGIETQYF. The CDR3 DNA is TGTGCCATCAGTGGGGGCAGGGGAATAGAGACCCAGTACTTC.